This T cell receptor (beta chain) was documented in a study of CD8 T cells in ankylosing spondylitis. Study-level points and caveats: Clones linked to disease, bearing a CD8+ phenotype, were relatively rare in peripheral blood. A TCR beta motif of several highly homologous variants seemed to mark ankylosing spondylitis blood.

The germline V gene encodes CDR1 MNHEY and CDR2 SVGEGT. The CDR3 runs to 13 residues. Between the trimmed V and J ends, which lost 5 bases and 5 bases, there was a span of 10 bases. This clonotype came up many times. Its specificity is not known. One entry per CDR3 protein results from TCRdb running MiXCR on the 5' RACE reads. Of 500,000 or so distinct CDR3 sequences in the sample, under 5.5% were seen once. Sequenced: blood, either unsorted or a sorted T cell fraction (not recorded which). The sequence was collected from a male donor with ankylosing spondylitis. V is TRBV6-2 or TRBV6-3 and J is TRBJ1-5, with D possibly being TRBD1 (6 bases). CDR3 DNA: TGTGCCAGCAGTGGATCAGGGGATCAGCCCCAGCATTTT. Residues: CASSGSGDQPQHF.